Each of the 27 T cell receptor beta chains below was sequenced from the same sample in a study of blood T cell repertoires in COVID-19. Only in-frame clones appear in the TCRdb table, and some are missing; sequencing was by immunoSEQ multiplex PCR. The repertoire holds around 160,000 clones, with about nine tenths as singletons. Sequencing used PBMCs or T cells enriched from blood (not recorded which). All receptors come from a woman aged 40 to 50 who had been exposed to COVID-19.

The chain carries TRBV27 and TRBJ2-7, with D possibly being TRBD1 (7 bases). Germline V gives CDR1 MNHEY, CDR2 SMNVEV (reference sequence). CDR3 length: 18 amino acids. The V end was cut by 7 bases, the J end by 2 bases, with 27 bases between. In DNA form, the CDR3 reads TGTGCCAGCACCAAAAAAGGGACTGACAGGGTTTTCCCCTACGAGCAGTACTTC. Protein sequence: CASTKKGTDRVFPYEQYF.

CDR3 nucleotides: TGTGCCAGCAGACAGGGAAGAAACACTGAAGCTTTCTTT. This codes for CASRQGRNTEAFF. V and J are TRBV6-5 and TRBJ1-1, with D tentatively TRBD1 (6 bases). Trimming took off 6 bases at V and 2 bases at J, with 10 bases between the two ends. Per germline, CDR1 MNHEY and CDR2 SVGAGI. This CDR3 is 13 amino acids long.

This chain connects TRBV5-1 to TRBJ2-5, with TRBD2 matching over 9 bases. Germline CDR1 and CDR2: SGHRS and YFSETQ. The CDR3 has 16 residues. The V segment lost 0 bases and the J segment 2 bases; nucleotides outside the gene matches: 5. The CDR3 DNA reads as TGCGCCAGCAGCTTGGTTAGCGGGGGAAAACAAGAGACCCAGTACTTC. Protein: CASSLVSGGKQETQYF. The full variable domain, rest sourced from reference TRBV5-1 and TRBJ2-5, is KAGVTQTPRYLIKTRGQQVTLSCSPISGHRSVSWYQQTPGQGLQFLFEYFSETQRNKGNFPGRFSGRQFSNSRSEMNVSTLELGDSALYLCASSLVSGGKQETQYFGPGTRLLVL.

J is TRBJ2-1 and V is TRBV2, with 7 bases matching TRBD1. V shed 6 bases, J shed 0 bases, and the junction held 2 bases outside the gene matches. CDR1 and CDR2 (germline): SNHLY, FYNNEI. The CDR3 is 14 amino acids. CDR3 in DNA: TGTGCCAGCAGACCAGGGGGCTCCTACAATGAGCAGTTCTTC. Translating gives CASRPGGSYNEQFF. Full variable domain (outside the CDR3, taken from reference TRBV2 and TRBJ2-1): EPEVTQTPSHQVTQMGQEVILRCVPISNHLYFYWYRQILGQKVEFLVSFYNNEISEKSEIFDDQFSVERPDGSNFTLKIRSTKLEDSAMYFCASRPGGSYNEQFFGPGTRLTVL.

CDR3 sequence (DNA): TGTGCCAGCAGCCAAACCCGCGGGGGGGCTCCCACCGGGGAGCTGTTTTTT. Its protein is CASSQTRGGAPTGELFF. The rearrangement joins TRBV4-2 to TRBJ2-2; 9 bases match TRBD2. This CDR3 has 17 residues. V dropped 2 bases and J dropped 4; count of bases not matched to a gene: 8. The germline V gene has CDR1 LGHNA and CDR2 YNFKEQ.

This rearrangement joins TRBV12-5 to TRBJ1-5; D call uncertain. The CDR3 length is 13 residues. The V and J ends lost 3 bases and 0 bases respectively, with 3 bases between them. Germline CDR1 is LGHNT and CDR2 is FRNRAP. The DNA for the CDR3 is TGTGCTAGTGGTTTCGGTAGCAATCAGCCCCAGCATTTT. Protein product: CASGFGSNQPQHF.

The chain combines TRBV28 with TRBJ2-2; perhaps TRBD1 as D (7 bases). Germline CDR1 and CDR2: MDHEN and SYDVKM. Trimming left V 2 bases short and J 4 bases short, with 17 bases between. The CDR3 runs to 17 residues. CDR3 amino acids: CASSLGGDRGGTGELFF. In DNA form, the CDR3 reads TGTGCCAGCAGTTTAGGCGGGGACAGAGGTGGCACCGGGGAGCTGTTTTTT.

The chain is built from TRBV19 and TRBJ2-7; perhaps TRBD1 as D (6 bases). From germline, CDR1 is LNHDA and CDR2 SQIVND (reference sequence). The CDR3 has 15 amino acids. The V gene lost 1 base and the J gene lost 2 bases, with 12 bases spanning the gap. The chain's CDR3 is CASSIGAQGTYEQYF. In DNA form, the CDR3 reads TGTGCCAGTAGTATAGGGGCACAGGGAACCTACGAGCAGTACTTC.

For the CDR3, the DNA is TGTGCCAGCAGTTCACGGGAGCGCTCACCCCTCCACTTT. Amino acid sequence: CASSSRERSPLHF. The chain employs TRBV12-3 or TRBV12-4 and TRBJ1-6, with D unclear. The CDR3 spans 13 residues. V was pared by 4 bases and J by 10 bases, with 11 bases between.

The V gene is TRBV4-1, the J gene TRBJ1-2, with TRBD1 identical over 7 bases. Germline CDR1 is MGHRA and CDR2 is YSYEKL. The CDR3 extends over 16 amino acids. Trimming took 0 bases from V and 2 from J; bases not matched to a gene: 6. The CDR3 nucleotides are TGCGCCAGCAGCCAAGACCTCACCAGGGGGAACTATGGCTACACCTTC. Protein sequence: CASSQDLTRGNYGYTF.

This chain joins TRBV27 and TRBJ1-5; no reliable D call. CDR1 and CDR2 (germline): MNHEY, SMNVEV (reference sequence). The CDR3 is made up of 13 amino acids. Trimming pared 6 bases from V and 8 bases from J, leaving 14 bases between. CDR3 region: CASSRTAGEPQHF. The CDR3 DNA follows: TGTGCCAGCAGCCGTACAGCCGGTGAGCCCCAGCATTTT.

CDR3 in amino acids: CASSGGGWKYF. CDR3 DNA: TGTGCCAGCAGTGGGGGGGGATGGAAGTACTTC. The chain is built from TRBV12-3 or TRBV12-4 and TRBJ2-7; 7 nucleotides agree with TRBD2. This CDR3 is built from 11 residues. V was pared by 5 bases and J by 11 bases, with 6 bases of the junction left unmatched.

The J gene is TRBJ2-6, the V gene TRBV29-1; tentatively, D is TRBD2 (6 bases). V gave up 5 bases and J gave up 0 bases, with 11 bases separating them. The germline V gene has CDR1 SQVTM and CDR2 ANQGSEA. The CDR3 covers 15 residues. The CDR3 protein is CSVYGGVSGANVLTF. In nucleotides, the CDR3 is TGCAGCGTTTACGGAGGGGTCTCTGGGGCCAACGTCCTGACTTTC.

The CDR3 loop reads CASRTGMTIYF. The CDR3, as DNA: TGTGCCAGCAGAACAGGGATGACCATATATTTT. The J gene is TRBJ1-3, the V gene TRBV27, with D perhaps matching TRBD1 (6 bases). This CDR3 has 11 amino acids. Trimming stripped 6 bases from V and 10 bases from J, with 10 bases between. Germline CDR1 reads MNHEY; CDR2 reads SMNVEV (reference sequence).

The chain carries TRBV5-1 and TRBJ1-1; 10 bases fit TRBD1. V shed 7 bases and J 0 bases; nucleotides not matched to a gene: 9. Germline CDR1 is SGHRS and CDR2 is YFSETQ. The CDR3 runs 16 residues. The CDR3: CASQFDRGRMNTEAFF. CDR3 DNA sequence: TGCGCCAGCCAATTCGACAGGGGGCGTATGAACACTGAAGCTTTCTTT.

The chain recombines TRBV7-2 with TRBJ2-1, with 12 bases that match TRBD2. Germline V lookup: CDR1 SGHTA, CDR2 FQGNSA. The junction had 5 bases not matched to a gene; V was cut back by 5 bases and J by 6 bases. This CDR3 region has 15 residues. Here the CDR3 DNA reads TGTGCCAGCAGCCAAGGGACTAGCGGGCGCAATGAGCAGTTCTTC. This sequence encodes CASSQGTSGRNEQFF.

The V and J genes are TRBV10-3 and TRBJ2-1; the match to TRBD2 covers 7 bases. Trimming at V came to 4 bases and at J to 5 bases, leaving 8 bases not matched to a gene. This CDR3 is built from 15 residues. Germline lookup yields CDR1 ENHRY and CDR2 SYGVKD. The CDR3 nucleotides are TGTGCCATCAGTGTAGGAGCGGGGAGTAACAATGAGCAGTTCTTC. Its translation is CAISVGAGSNNEQFF.

The V gene is TRBV28, the J gene TRBJ1-3; 7 bases line up with TRBD1. Germline CDR1 MDHEN, CDR2 SYDVKM. The CDR3 runs 16 residues. V was clipped by 4 bases and J by 7 bases; unmatched bases: 13. In nucleotides, the CDR3 is TGTGCCAGCAGTTACCCGACAGGGAAAAGGCGGAACACCATATATTTT. Translating it yields CASSYPTGKRRNTIYF.

CDR3 DNA: TGTGCCAGCAGCTTCGGTCGGCGTGCGGCAGATACGCAGTATTTT. Translating it yields CASSFGRRAADTQYF. The V call is TRBV7-2, the J call TRBJ2-3, with no clear D. Trimming took 3 bases from V and 4 from J, leaving 14 bases between them. The length of the CDR3 is 15 residues. CDR1 SGHTA and CDR2 FQGNSA come from the germline V gene.

The chain joins TRBV7-6 to TRBJ2-3; D is possibly TRBD2 (6 bases). V lost 5 bases, J lost 10 bases, and 22 bases lay in between. Per germline, CDR1 SGHVS and CDR2 FNYEAQ. CDR3 size: 15 residues. The DNA for the CDR3 is TGTGCCAGCAGCGATGCCGGGGGACCAGGCTATGCGCAGTATTTT. Its protein product is CASSDAGGPGYAQYF.

This sequence joins TRBV28 and TRBJ1-1; maybe TRBD1 (6 bases). Germline CDR1 and CDR2: MDHEN and SYDVKM. The V end lost 7 bases, the J end lost 1 base, and 10 bases lay between the germline ends. CDR3 length: 13 amino acids. The chain's CDR3 is CASTEGQNTEAFF. The CDR3 DNA follows: TGTGCCAGCACCGAGGGACAGAACACTGAAGCTTTCTTT.

The V call is TRBV5-1, the J call TRBJ1-2; TRBD1 matches 11 bases. J gave up 3 bases and V 4 bases, and 8 bases lay outside the gene matches. Germline assignment: CDR1 SGHRS and CDR2 YFSETQ. The CDR3 extends over 16 amino acids. This CDR3 reads CASSERTGGAHYGYTF. Here the CDR3 DNA reads TGCGCCAGCAGCGAACGGACAGGGGGCGCTCACTATGGCTACACCTTC.

Ten or more counts support this clone. V is TRBV4-3 and J is TRBJ2-1; TRBD2 is a possible D gene (6 bases). This CDR3 is built from 16 residues. V shed 0 bases and J shed 10 bases, with 19 bases lying between them. Germline CDR1 reads LGHNA; CDR2 reads YSLEER. As DNA, the CDR3 is TGCGCCAGCAGCCAAGATCCCTCTAAGGCTAGCGACGAGCAGTTCTTC. This translates into CASSQDPSKASDEQFF.

The V gene is TRBV5-4, the J gene TRBJ2-7, with 12 bases identical to TRBD2. Germline CDR1 SGHNT, CDR2 YYREEE (reference sequence). The CDR3 extends over 14 amino acids. Trimming removed 0 bases from V and 7 bases from J; junction bases left unmatched: 2. The CDR3 DNA reads TGTGCCAGCAGCTTGGCACTAGCGGGGGGTGAGCAGTACTTC. It codes for CASSLALAGGEQYF.

This chain links TRBV2 with TRBJ2-2; 8 bases are shared with TRBD2. The CDR3 has 15 residues. V was clipped by 2 bases and J by 1 base; unmatched bases: 0. Germline V gene lookup returns CDR1 SNHLY and CDR2 FYNNEI. This chain's CDR3 is CASSELAGNTGELFF. The CDR3 DNA reads TGTGCCAGCAGTGAACTAGCGGGGAACACCGGGGAGCTGTTTTTT.

V is TRBV6-5 and J is TRBJ1-4, with 7 bases identical to TRBD1. The CDR3 has 15 residues. J lost 4 bases, V lost 5 bases, and 7 bases had no gene match. Germline values: CDR1 MNHEY, CDR2 SVGAGI. This CDR3 is CASSIMGQINEKLFF. The CDR3 region has the DNA TGTGCCAGCAGTATAATGGGACAGATTAATGAAAAACTGTTTTTT.

The V gene is TRBV6-1, the J gene TRBJ2-2; D perhaps matches TRBD1 (6 bases). The germline CDR1 and CDR2 sequences are MNHNS and SASEGT. The CDR3 sequence is 15 residues long. V was clipped by 1 base and J by 3 bases, with 9 bases between them. In nucleotides, the CDR3 is TGTGCCAGCAGTGAAGGGACAGCCTACACCGGGGAGCTGTTTTTT. Translating it yields CASSEGTAYTGELFF.